What follows is one TCR beta chain and its context. Its antigen is still unknown. UMI labels and 5' RACE were used to prepare the TRB cDNA libraries. TCRdb reprocessed the 5' RACE reads, keeping one entry per CDR3 protein, no DNA. Its listing shows under 110,000 distinct CDR3 sequences. This entry belongs to a study of CXCR3-negative and CXCR3-positive naive CD8 T cells. Triplicate sorts, 300,000 to 350,000 cells apiece, were made for each CD8+ T cell subset. Naive CD8+ T cells carried a CD45RO-CCR7+CD27+CD95- phenotype. Regarding the study as a whole: Partly lower CXCR3 expression followed cryopreservation, and most assays relied on fresh PBMCs. Similar TRBV-TRBJ usage was seen in naive cells (both CXCR3-negative and CXCR3-positive), but memory cells differed. TRB CDR3 hydrophobicity was greater in CXCR3-positive naive cells than in CXCR3-negative naive cells.

Germline V gives CDR1 MNHEY, CDR2 SVGAGI. This CDR3 is built from 14 residues. This TCR was recovered from a human donor in good health. Some clones in this sample may be carry-over from other donors' samples. Material: naive CXCR3+ CD8+ T cells from blood. Described subset: CD45RO-CCR7+CD27+CD95- naive CD8+ T cells expressing CXCR3 (TNR3+). The chain uses TRBV6-5 and TRBJ2-2; TCRdb calls TRBD1, which cannot be checked without DNA. The CDR3 is CASGLNRVTGELFF.